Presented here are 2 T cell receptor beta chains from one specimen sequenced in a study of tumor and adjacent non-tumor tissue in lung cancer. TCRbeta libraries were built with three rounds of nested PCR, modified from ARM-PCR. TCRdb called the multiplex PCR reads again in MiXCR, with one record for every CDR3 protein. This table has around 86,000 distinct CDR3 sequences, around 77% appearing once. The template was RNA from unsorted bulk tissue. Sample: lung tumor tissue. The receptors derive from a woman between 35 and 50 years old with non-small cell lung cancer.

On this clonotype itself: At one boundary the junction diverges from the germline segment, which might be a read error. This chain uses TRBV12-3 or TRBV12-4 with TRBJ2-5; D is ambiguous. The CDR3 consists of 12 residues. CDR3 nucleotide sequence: TGTGCCAGCAATCAACGGCAAGAGGCCCAGTACTTC. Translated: CASNQRQEAQYF.

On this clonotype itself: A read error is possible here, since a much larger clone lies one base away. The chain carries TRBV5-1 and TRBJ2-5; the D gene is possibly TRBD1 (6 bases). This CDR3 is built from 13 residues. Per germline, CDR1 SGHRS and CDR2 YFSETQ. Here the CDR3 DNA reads TGCGTCAGCAGCTTGGACAGTTCGGAGACCCAGTACTTC. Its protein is CVSSLDSSETQYF.